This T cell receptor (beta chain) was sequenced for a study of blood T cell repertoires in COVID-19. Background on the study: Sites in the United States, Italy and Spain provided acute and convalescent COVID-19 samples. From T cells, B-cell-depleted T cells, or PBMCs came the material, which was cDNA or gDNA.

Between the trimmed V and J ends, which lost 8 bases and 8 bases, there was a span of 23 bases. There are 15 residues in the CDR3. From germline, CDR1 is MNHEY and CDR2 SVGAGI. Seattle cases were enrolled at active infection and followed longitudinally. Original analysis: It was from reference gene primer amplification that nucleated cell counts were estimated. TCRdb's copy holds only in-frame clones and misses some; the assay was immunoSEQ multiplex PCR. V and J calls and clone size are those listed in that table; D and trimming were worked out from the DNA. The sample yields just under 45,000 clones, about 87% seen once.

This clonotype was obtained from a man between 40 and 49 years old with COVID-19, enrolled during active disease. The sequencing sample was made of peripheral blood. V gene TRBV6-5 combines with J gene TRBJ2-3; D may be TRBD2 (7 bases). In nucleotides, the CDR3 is TGTGCCAGCGGGTCCTGGGGGGGGCGAGGCGGTACGCAGTATTTT. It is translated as CASGSWGGRGGTQYF.